The entry below describes one T cell receptor (beta chain). V was pared by 2 bases and J by 3 bases, with 2 bases of the junction left unmatched. The CDR3 runs to 15 residues. Germline V lookup: CDR1 SGHRS, CDR2 YFSETQ. This specimen comes from a study of blood T cell repertoires in COVID-19. Study in general: Donors in the United States, Italy and Spain gave samples during acute or convalescent COVID-19. Sources were T cells, B-cell-depleted T cells, or PBMCs; the material itself was cDNA or gDNA.

In the original processing: Amplification of reference gene primers provided the estimated nucleated cell counts. This table comes from immunoSEQ multiplex PCR, and its TCRdb copy is limited to in-frame clones, with some not included. V and J calls and clone size are as listed in that table; D and trimming were resolved from the DNA. The sample holds 60,000 or so clones; roughly 93% are singletons and the top ten take 1.6%. The receptor was isolated from a human donor in a cohort sampled during active COVID-19. The sample was peripheral blood. The V call is TRBV5-1, the J call TRBJ2-7, with 13 bases identical to TRBD2. CDR3 region: CASSLGTSGIYEQYF. CDR3 in DNA: TGCGCCAGCAGCTTAGGGACTAGCGGGATCTACGAGCAGTACTTC.